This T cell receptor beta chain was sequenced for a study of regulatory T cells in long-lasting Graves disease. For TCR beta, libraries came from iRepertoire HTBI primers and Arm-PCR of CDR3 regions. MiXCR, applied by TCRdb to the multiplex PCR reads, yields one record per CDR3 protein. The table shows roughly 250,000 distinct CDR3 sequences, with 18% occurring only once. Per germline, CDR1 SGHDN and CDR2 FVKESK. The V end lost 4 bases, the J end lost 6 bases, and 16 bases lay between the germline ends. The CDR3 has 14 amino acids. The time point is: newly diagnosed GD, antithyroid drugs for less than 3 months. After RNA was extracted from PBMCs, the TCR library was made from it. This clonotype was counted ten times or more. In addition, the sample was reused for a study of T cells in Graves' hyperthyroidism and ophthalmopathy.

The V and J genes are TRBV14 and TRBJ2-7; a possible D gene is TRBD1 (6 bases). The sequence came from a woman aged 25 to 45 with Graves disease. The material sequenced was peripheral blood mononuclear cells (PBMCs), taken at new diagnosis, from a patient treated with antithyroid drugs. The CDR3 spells CASSLGRGRGEQYF. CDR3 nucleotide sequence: TGTGCCAGCAGCCTCGGCAGGGGTAGAGGCGAGCAGTACTTC.